The 26 T cell receptor beta chains below were found in one sample sequenced in a study of blood T cells in healthy people across ages. It was with a sample-barcoded 5' primer and a J-beta primer mix that a second PCR of roughly 6 to 11 cycles was run. TCRdb re-derived calls from the 5' RACE reads in MiXCR, one entry per CDR3 protein. The sample contains about 1.7 million distinct CDR3 sequences, 28% of which appear only once. Sequencing input: blood. These receptors all stem from a woman in her twenties or thirties in good health.

This clonotype was observed a handful of times. J is TRBJ1-3 and V is TRBV4-1; TRBD1 might be the D (6 bases). V was trimmed by 4 bases and J by 2 bases, leaving 15 bases between them. Per the germline V gene, CDR1 is MGHRA and CDR2 is YSYEKL. CDR3 length: 16 amino acids. The CDR3 is CASSPRGPRAGNTIYF. The DNA of the CDR3 is TGCGCCAGCAGCCCCCGGGGGCCCAGGGCTGGAAACACCATATATTTT.

The J gene is TRBJ2-4, the V gene TRBV20-1, with 10 nucleotides matching TRBD2. The CDR3 sequence is 18 residues long. Germline V gives CDR1 DFQATT, CDR2 SNEGSKA (reference sequence). V lost 0 bases and J lost 13; bases outside the gene matches: 21. The CDR3 loop reads CSAREVASGSTLYNEQYF. CDR3 coding DNA: TGCAGTGCTAGAGAGGTAGCTAGCGGGAGTACCCTCTACAATGAGCAGTACTTC.

The J gene is TRBJ2-7, the V gene TRBV20-1; 11 bases are a match to TRBD1. The trim removed 6 bases at V and 3 bases at J, leaving 4 bases unmatched. The CDR3 covers 13 residues. From germline, CDR1 is DFQATT and CDR2 SNEGSKA (reference sequence). In DNA, the CDR3 is TGCAGTGCCGGACAGGGGGCCTTCTACGAGCAGTACTTC. Protein product: CSAGQGAFYEQYF.

This clonotype was counted many times. This chain joins TRBV5-1 and TRBJ2-7; D remains ambiguous. The V and J ends lost 1 base and 0 bases respectively, with 11 bases between them. The CDR3 consists of 15 residues. Germline CDR1 reads SGHRS; CDR2 reads YFSETQ. In DNA, the CDR3 is TGCGCCAGCAGCTTGAACCCAGGATCCTCCTACGAGCAGTACTTC. Translated: CASSLNPGSSYEQYF.

The V call is TRBV30, the J call TRBJ2-7; D gene unclear. CDR3 length equals 12 residues. Germline V lookup: CDR1 GTSNPN, CDR2 SVGIG (reference sequence). Trimming removed 1 base from V and 4 bases from J, with 8 bases in between. CDR3 bases: TGTGCCTGGAGTGCAAGGGATTACGAGCAGTACTTC. It specifies CAWSARDYEQYF.

The chain employs TRBV30 and TRBJ1-2; D is ambiguous. V lost 5 bases and J 8 bases, leaving 18 bases between the germline ends. The CDR3 loop spans 13 amino acids. Looked up from germline, CDR1 is GTSNPN and CDR2 is SVGIG (reference sequence). The CDR3 nucleotides read TGTGCCTGGCCCGGCGACACTACGAGAGGCTACACCTTC. This translates into CAWPGDTTRGYTF.

This clonotype turned up a few times. This chain joins TRBV4-3 and TRBJ1-5; D remains ambiguous. Trimming pared 0 bases from V and 3 bases from J, leaving 12 bases between. The length of the CDR3 is 16 residues. Germline lookup yields CDR1 LGHNA and CDR2 YSLEER. CDR3 nucleotide sequence: TGCGCCAGCAGCCAAGATTTCAGGATCCCCAATCAGCCCCAGCATTTT. This codes for CASSQDFRIPNQPQHF.

This clonotype was picked up many times. The CDR3: CASSVVAGGEQYF. CDR3 nucleotides: TGTGCCAGCAGCGTAGTTGCAGGGGGTGAGCAGTACTTC. The V gene is TRBV9, the J gene TRBJ2-4; 7 bases align to TRBD1. The CDR3 spans 13 residues. Per the germline V gene, CDR1 is SGDLS and CDR2 is YYNGEE. V lost 0 bases, J lost 13 bases, and 7 bases stayed unmatched.

V usage is TRBV27 and J usage is TRBJ2-1; no clear D gene. Deletions cut 0 bases from V and 6 bases from J, with 9 bases between. This CDR3 has 14 amino acids. Germline V gives CDR1 MNHEY, CDR2 SMNVEV (reference sequence). The CDR3 sequence is CASSLSMKANEQFF. In DNA form, the CDR3 reads TGTGCCAGCAGTTTATCGATGAAGGCCAATGAGCAGTTCTTC.

This clonotype turned up a few times. The chain is built from TRBV2 and TRBJ1-4, with D possibly TRBD1 on 6 matching bases. Germline loops: CDR1 SNHLY, CDR2 FYNNEI. The CDR3 runs to 15 residues. V dropped 8 bases and J dropped 6 bases, with 19 bases sitting between them. Here the CDR3 reads CASVVWTARYEKLFF. CDR3 DNA: TGTGCCAGCGTGGTTTGGACAGCCCGGTATGAAAAACTGTTTTTT.

CDR3 DNA sequence: TGTGCCGCGTCCGTAGCGGGGGCGCACTACGAGCAGTTCTTC. Its translation is CAASVAGAHYEQFF. The rearrangement joins TRBV6-6 to TRBJ2-1; TRBD2 matches at 9 bases. Germline CDR1 MNHNY, CDR2 SVGAGI (reference sequence). With 11 bases clipped from V and 10 bases from J, the junction kept 15 bases outside the gene matches. This CDR3 comprises 14 residues.

A word on this clonotype: A much bigger clone sits one base away, suggesting this may be a read error. The chain combines TRBV5-5 with TRBJ2-5; TRBD1 agrees at 12 bases. This CDR3 contains 14 residues. The V gene end was trimmed by 5 bases and the J gene end by 13 bases; junction bases not matched to a gene: 12. From germline, CDR1 is SGHKS and CDR2 YYEKEE (reference sequence). The CDR3 loop reads CASRDRDRGRERYF. The CDR3 DNA reads TGTGCCAGCAGGGACCGGGACAGGGGGCGCGAGCGGTACTTC.

This chain uses TRBV21-1 with TRBJ1-5; TRBD1, the table's D call, was not compared with the DNA. TRBV21-1 is an annotated pseudogene. This CDR3 is built from 13 residues. The CDR3 coding sequence is TGTGCCAGCATAGCAGGGTGCGAACAGCCCCAGCATTTT. This gives the protein CASIAGCEQPQHF.

This clonotype came up a few times. The CDR3 DNA is TGCGCCAGCAGCTTGTCTAGCGGAAGCCAAGAGCAGTACTTC. Amino acid sequence: CASSLSSGSQEQYF. The V call is TRBV5-1, the J call TRBJ2-7, with 7 bases fitting TRBD2. This CDR3 has 14 amino acids. V shed 1 base and J 7 bases; nucleotides not matched to a gene: 8. CDR1 is SGHRS, CDR2 YFSETQ, per germline.

This clonotype was detected ten times or more. CDR3 amino acids: CATSPSYARNDGYTF. The DNA of the CDR3 is TGTGCCACCAGCCCATCTTACGCCAGGAATGATGGCTACACCTTC. This chain joins TRBV15 and TRBJ1-2, with D hard to call. Trimming stripped 5 bases from V and 6 bases from J, with 19 bases between. The germline V gene encodes CDR1 LNHNV and CDR2 YYDKDF (reference sequence). This CDR3 spans 15 amino acids.

This clonotype occurred a few times. The CDR3 region is CASSEGRIYGYTF. In DNA form, the CDR3 reads TGTGCCAGCAGTGAGGGCCGAATCTATGGCTACACCTTC. The chain is built from TRBV2 and TRBJ1-2; D uncertain. The V gene's germline CDR1 is SNHLY and CDR2 FYNNEI. Trimming removed 3 bases at V and 4 bases at J, with 9 bases between. The CDR3 has 13 amino acids. Together with reference TRBV2 and TRBJ1-2, the CDR3 gives the full variable domain: EPEVTQTPSHQVTQMGQEVILRCVPISNHLYFYWYRQILGQKVEFLVSFYNNEISEKSEIFDDQFSVERPDGSNFTLKIRSTKLEDSAMYFCASSEGRIYGYTFGSGTRLTVV.

This clonotype was seen at least ten times. The J gene is TRBJ2-1, the V gene TRBV9; either TRBD1 or TRBD2 may supply D (6 bases each). The CDR3 extends over 19 amino acids. Germline lookup yields CDR1 SGDLS and CDR2 YYNGEE. Deletions cut 0 bases from V and 3 bases from J, with 22 bases between. The CDR3 bases are TGTGCCAGCAGCGTAGGAGGGGGACTCACGTTAGCCGGCTACAATGAGCAGTTCTTC. It is translated as CASSVGGGLTLAGYNEQFF. Full variable domain (rest looked up from reference TRBV9 and TRBJ2-1): DSGVTQTPKHLITATGQRVTLRCSPRSGDLSVYWYQQSLDQGLQFLIQYYNGEERAKGNILERFSAQQFPDLHSELNLSSLELGDSALYFCASSVGGGLTLAGYNEQFFGPGTRLTVL.

This clonotype was found a few times. The genes are TRBV5-6 and TRBJ2-1; no definite D call. V gave up 0 bases and J gave up 4 bases, with 8 bases separating them. The CDR3 runs to 14 residues. Germline values: CDR1 SGHDT, CDR2 YYEEEE. The CDR3 DNA is TGTGCCAGCAGCTTGGACACGGCGTACAATGAGCAGTTCTTC. This codes for CASSLDTAYNEQFF.

This clonotype was seen a handful of times. This rearrangement joins TRBV7-2 to TRBJ1-1, with D possibly TRBD1 on 5 matching bases. The germline V gene has CDR1 SGHTA and CDR2 FQGNSA. V dropped 5 bases and J dropped 4 bases, with 11 bases sitting between them. This CDR3 has 13 amino acids. The CDR3 loop is CASSQGCGTEAFF. The CDR3, as DNA: TGTGCCAGCAGCCAGGGTTGCGGCACTGAAGCTTTCTTT.

This clonotype was observed many times. The chain joins TRBV12-3 or TRBV12-4 to TRBJ2-1; D might be TRBD1 (6 bases). The V and J ends lost 0 bases and 3 bases respectively, with 12 bases between them. This CDR3 comprises 16 residues. CDR3 nucleotide sequence: TGTGCCAGCAGTTTAGCGCAGGGGTCTATCTACAATGAGCAGTTCTTC. Protein sequence: CASSLAQGSIYNEQFF.

V and J are TRBV12-3 or TRBV12-4 and TRBJ2-7, with 9 bases matching TRBD1. This CDR3 is built from 14 residues. V lost 10 bases and J lost 3; bases outside the gene matches: 10. The CDR3 spells CANATGDRVYEQYF. In nucleotides, the CDR3 is TGTGCCAACGCGACGGGGGACAGGGTCTACGAGCAGTACTTC.

The DNA for the CDR3 is TGTGCCAGTGGAATTTCTGGGGATACGCAGTATTTT. Translated, it gives CASGISGDTQYF. The chain is built from TRBV11-1 and TRBJ2-3; D remains ambiguous. Germline loops: CDR1 SGHAT, CDR2 FQDESV (reference sequence). This CDR3 has 12 amino acids. The V and J ends lost 9 bases and 6 bases respectively, with 13 bases between them. The variable domain in full, with the rest retrieved from reference TRBV11-1 and TRBJ2-3, is EAEVAQSPRYKITEKSQAVAFWCDPISGHATLYWYRQILGQGPELLVQFQDESVVDDSQLPKDRFSAERLKGVDSTLKIQPAELGDSAMYLCASGISGDTQYFGPGTRLTVL.

The chain carries TRBV6-2 or TRBV6-3 and TRBJ2-1; no clear D gene. The CDR3 consists of 14 residues. Trimming shortened V by 5 bases and J by 7 bases, and 15 bases separated the two germline ends. Germline-derived CDR1 and CDR2 are MNHEY and SVGEGT. The CDR3 region has the DNA TGTGCCAGCAGTCGGCGCGGAATCTTGAATGAGCAGTTCTTC. Translated: CASSRRGILNEQFF.

This clonotype appeared a few times. V gene TRBV7-9 combines with J gene TRBJ1-2, with 8 nucleotides matching TRBD1. CDR1 SEHNR and CDR2 FQNEAQ come from the germline V gene (reference sequence). V gave up 4 bases and J gave up 3 bases; unmatched junction bases: 4. The CDR3 is 14 amino acids. This chain's CDR3 is CASSYGQGDYGYTF. The CDR3 DNA sequence: TGTGCCAGCAGCTATGGACAGGGTGACTATGGCTACACCTTC.

Note on this clonotype: One end of the junction varies from germline; a read error may be responsible. The chain employs TRBV12-3 or TRBV12-4 and TRBJ1-4; TRBD1 matches at 7 bases. CDR3 length equals 16 residues. The CDR3 sequence is CASSSILDRLNEKRFF. CDR3 bases: TGTGCCAGCAGTTCGATCCTGGACAGGCTTAATGAAAAACGGTTTTTT.

This chain uses TRBV12-3 or TRBV12-4 with TRBJ2-5; 9 bases map to TRBD2. J was trimmed by 10 bases and V by 7 bases; bases with no gene match: 13. There are 14 residues in the CDR3. The CDR3 region has the DNA TGTGCCAGCAATGAGCGGGGGGCGGAGGATAGCCAGTACTTC. Translation gives CASNERGAEDSQYF.